This is a list of T cell receptor beta chains from one sample in a study of CD8 T cells in Susac syndrome. TCRdb redid the calling of the immunoSEQ multiplex PCR reads with MiXCR, one entry per CDR3 protein. The table has over 150,000 distinct CDR3 sequences, nearly 95% seen once. The source material was CD4+ T cells from PBMCs. Receptors were obtained from a human donor with multiple sclerosis. Each CDR3 is given with its conserved first and last residue. A D gene is named only where the DNA matches it firmly. The listing skips clone size in some rows; elsewhere it reads once, few, many or a size class.

CDR3 length,clone size,D gene,J gene,V gene,CDR3 DNA,CDR3 protein
12,.,TRBD1,TRBJ1-2,TRBV20-1,TGCAGTGCCCCGGAGAGGGGGCATGGCTACACCTTC,CSAPERGHGYTF
15,.,TRBD2,TRBJ2-7,TRBV7-9,TGTGCCAGCAGCCGAAGTGCGGGAGGGCCGGGAGAGCAGTACTTC,CASSRSAGGPGEQYF
13,.,.,TRBJ2-3,TRBV29-1,TGCAGCGTCGCAACAGGGTACACAGATACGCAGTATTTT,CSVATGYTDTQYF
13,.,.,TRBJ1-1,TRBV18,TGTGCCAGCTCACCTTCGGGAGATACTGAAGCTTTCTTT,CASSPSGDTEAFF
14,.,.,TRBJ2-7,TRBV7-9,TGTGCCAGCAGCCTACAAATCCCAGATTACGAGCAGTACTTC,CASSLQIPDYEQYF
14,.,TRBD1,TRBJ2-7,TRBV19,TGTGCCAGTAGTATGACAGGGCTTCACTACGAGCAGTACTTC,CASSMTGLHYEQYF
16,.,.,TRBJ2-5,TRBV30,TGTGCCTGGAGTGTACTGGGTTTCGGAGGCTCAGAGACCCAGTACTTC,CAWSVLGFGGSETQYF
11,.,.,TRBJ2-5,TRBV20-1,TGCAGTGCTGGCCCCCGGGAGACCCAGTACTTC,CSAGPRETQYF
13,.,TRBD1,TRBJ2-7,TRBV28,TGTGCCAGCAGTCCGGGACAGTCCTACGAGCAGTACTTC,CASSPGQSYEQYF
15,.,.,TRBJ2-1,TRBV7-2,TGTGCCAGCAGACCTCGGGGCGGCGGGTCGGGTGAGCAGTTCTTC,CASRPRGGGSGEQFF
13,.,.,TRBJ2-3,TRBV24-1,TGTGCCACCAACGACGCGGGCACAGATACGCAGTATTTT,CATNDAGTDTQYF
15,.,TRBD2,TRBJ2-5,TRBV7-3,TGTGCCAGCAGCTCCAGCGGGGGCTTTCAAGAGACCCAGTACTTC,CASSSSGGFQETQYF
13,.,TRBD2,TRBJ2-1,TRBV6-1,TGTGCCAGCGCAACGGGGGGGGACAATGAGCAGTTCTTC,CASATGGDNEQFF
11,.,.,TRBJ2-5,TRBV7-2,TGTGCCACATCCCCCTATGAGACCCAGTACTTC,CATSPYETQYF
15,.,.,TRBJ2-5,TRBV30,TGTGCCTGGAGTGTAGGCGGACAGTACCAAGAGACCCAGTACTTC,CAWSVGGQYQETQYF
16,.,TRBD2,TRBJ2-5,TRBV9,TGTGCCAGCAGCGTATGGGGAGCGGGAGGAGGGGAGACCCAGTACTTC,CASSVWGAGGGETQYF
12,.,.,TRBJ1-1,TRBV20-1,TGCAGTGCTAGAGTCAAGAGCACTGAAGCTTTCTTT,CSARVKSTEAFF
17,.,.,TRBJ1-4,TRBV7-9,TGTGCCAGCAGCTTAGCGCGACAGGCGGTCAATAATGAAAAACTGTTTTTT,CASSLARQAVNNEKLFF
13,few,.,TRBJ2-2,TRBV29-1,TGCAGCGTTGAGGGTGGGGGACACGGGGAGCTGTTTTTT,CSVEGGGHGELFF
12,.,TRBD2,TRBJ2-1,TRBV12-3/TRBV12-4,TGTGCCAGCAGTTCCCGCGGGGGAAAGGAGTTCTTC,CASSSRGGKEFF
14,.,.,TRBJ2-7,TRBV13,TGTGCCAGCAGCTTAGGGGGAAACCGCTACGAGCAGTACTTC,CASSLGGNRYEQYF
13,.,.,TRBJ1-1,TRBV6-4,TGTGCCAGCAGTGTACAGGGCGACACTGAAGCTTTCTTT,CASSVQGDTEAFF
13,.,.,TRBJ2-1,TRBV2,TGTGCCAGCTTGGGAAGCTCCTACAATGAGCAGTTCTTC,CASLGSSYNEQFF
14,.,TRBD2,TRBJ2-1,TRBV20-1,TGCAGTGCTAGCCCCTCGACTAGCGGCAATGAGCAGTTCTTC,CSASPSTSGNEQFF
11,.,.,TRBJ1-2,TRBV28,TGTGCCAGCCACAGGGTCGGTGGCTACACCTTC,CASHRVGGYTF
16,.,.,TRBJ2-2,TRBV25-1,TGTGCCAGCAGTCCCCCCTCCAGGGGACGTACCGGGGAGCTGTTTTTT,CASSPPSRGRTGELFF
12,.,.,TRBJ2-3,TRBV30,TGTGCCTGCGGGTCGGTCCCCGGTACGCAGTATTTT,CACGSVPGTQYF
13,.,.,TRBJ1-1,TRBV5-6,TGTGCCAGCACCCTACAGGAGTTCACTGAAGCTTTCTTT,CASTLQEFTEAFF
14,.,TRBD2,TRBJ2-7,TRBV5-1,TGCGCCAGCACCGGGACTAGCGGGACCCACGAGCAGTACTTC,CASTGTSGTHEQYF